Sequencing of this T cell receptor beta chain was carried out in a study of T cell repertoires in aging, cancer and after chemotherapy. Overall study context: Roughly 10 million TCR reads made up the full dataset.

Peripheral blood genomic DNA, not sorted cells or RNA, was the template. TRB rearrangements spanning V, D and J were amplified using mixed TRB-A/B primers. TCRdb passed the multiplex PCR reads through MiXCR, listing each CDR3 protein once. Counted here are about 1,900 distinct CDR3 sequences, over 30% occurring once; the ten biggest clones make up roughly 47%. Trimming removed 0 bases at V and 2 bases at J, with 5 bases between. The CDR3 consists of 13 residues. Germline-derived CDR1 and CDR2 are SGHNT and YYREEE (reference sequence). The chain recombines TRBV5-4 with TRBJ2-5; no clear D gene. The receptor was derived from a human donor with a blood cancer. Sequencing was carried out using blood. The CDR3 loop is CASSLVGQETQYF. For the CDR3, the DNA is TGTGCCAGCAGCTTGGTGGGTCAAGAGACCCAGTACTTC.